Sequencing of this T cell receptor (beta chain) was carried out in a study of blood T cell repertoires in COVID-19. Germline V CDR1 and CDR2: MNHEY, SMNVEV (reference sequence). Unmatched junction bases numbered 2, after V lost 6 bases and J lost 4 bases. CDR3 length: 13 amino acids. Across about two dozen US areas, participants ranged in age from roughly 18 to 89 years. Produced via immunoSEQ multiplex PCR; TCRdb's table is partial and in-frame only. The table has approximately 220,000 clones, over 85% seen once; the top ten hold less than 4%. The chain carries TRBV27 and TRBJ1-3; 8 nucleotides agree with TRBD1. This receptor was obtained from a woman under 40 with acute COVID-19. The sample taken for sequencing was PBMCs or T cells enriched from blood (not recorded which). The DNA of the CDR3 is TGTGCCAGCAGCTGGGACAGGGGAAACACCATATATTTT. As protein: CASSWDRGNTIYF.